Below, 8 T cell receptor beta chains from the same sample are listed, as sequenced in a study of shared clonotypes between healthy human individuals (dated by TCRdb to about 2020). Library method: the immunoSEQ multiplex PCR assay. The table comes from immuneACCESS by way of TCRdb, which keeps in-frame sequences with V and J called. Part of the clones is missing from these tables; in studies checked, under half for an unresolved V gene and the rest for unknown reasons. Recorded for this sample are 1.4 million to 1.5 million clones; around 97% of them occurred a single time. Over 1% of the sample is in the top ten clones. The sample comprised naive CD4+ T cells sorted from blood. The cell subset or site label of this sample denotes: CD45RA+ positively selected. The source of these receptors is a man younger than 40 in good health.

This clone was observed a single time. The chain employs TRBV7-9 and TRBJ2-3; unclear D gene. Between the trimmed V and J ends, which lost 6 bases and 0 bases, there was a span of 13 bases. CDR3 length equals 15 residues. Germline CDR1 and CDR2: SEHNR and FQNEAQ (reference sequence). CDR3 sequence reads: CASSSPGSSTDTQYF. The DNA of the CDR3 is TGTGCCAGCAGTTCCCCCGGGTCTAGCACAGATACGCAGTATTTT.

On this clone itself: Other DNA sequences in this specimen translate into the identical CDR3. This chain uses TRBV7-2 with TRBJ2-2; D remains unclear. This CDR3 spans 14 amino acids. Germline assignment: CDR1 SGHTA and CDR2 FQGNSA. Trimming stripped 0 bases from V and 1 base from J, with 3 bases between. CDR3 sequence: CASSLAGNTGELFF. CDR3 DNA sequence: TGTGCCAGCAGCTTAGCAGGGAACACCGGGGAGCTGTTTTTT.

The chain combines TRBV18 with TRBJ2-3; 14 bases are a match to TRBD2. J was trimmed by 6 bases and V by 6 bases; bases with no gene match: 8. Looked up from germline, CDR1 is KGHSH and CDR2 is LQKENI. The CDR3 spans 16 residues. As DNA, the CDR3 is TGTGCCAGCTCCCCGCCGAGACTAGCGGGAGGGGATACGCAGTATTTT. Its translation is CASSPPRLAGGDTQYF. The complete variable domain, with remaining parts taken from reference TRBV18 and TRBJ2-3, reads NAGVMQNPRHLVRRRGQEARLRCSPMKGHSHVYWYRQLPEEGLKFMVYLQKENIIDESGMPKERFSAEFPKEGPSILRIQQVVRGDSAAYFCASSPPRLAGGDTQYFGPGTRLTVL.

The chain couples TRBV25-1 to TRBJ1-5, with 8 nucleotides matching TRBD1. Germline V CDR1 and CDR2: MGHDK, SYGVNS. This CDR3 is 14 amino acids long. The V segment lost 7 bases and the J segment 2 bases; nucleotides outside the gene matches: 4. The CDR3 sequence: CASNPGQGNQPQHF. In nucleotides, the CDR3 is TGTGCCAGCAATCCGGGACAGGGCAATCAGCCCCAGCATTTT.

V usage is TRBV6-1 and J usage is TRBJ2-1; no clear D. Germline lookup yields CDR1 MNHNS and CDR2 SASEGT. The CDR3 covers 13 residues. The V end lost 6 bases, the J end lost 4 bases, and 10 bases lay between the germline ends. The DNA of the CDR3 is TGTGCCAGCAGGAGTTTCGAATACAATGAGCAGTTCTTC. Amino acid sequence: CASRSFEYNEQFF.

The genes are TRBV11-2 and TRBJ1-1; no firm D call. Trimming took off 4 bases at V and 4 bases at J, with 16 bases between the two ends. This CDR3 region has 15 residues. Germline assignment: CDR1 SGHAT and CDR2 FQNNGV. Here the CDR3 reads CASSSRTGGGTEAFF. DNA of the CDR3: TGTGCCAGCAGCTCAAGGACCGGAGGCGGCACTGAAGCTTTCTTT. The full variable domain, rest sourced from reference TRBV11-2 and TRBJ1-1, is EAGVAQSPRYKIIEKRQSVAFWCNPISGHATLYWYQQILGQGPKLLIQFQNNGVVDDSQLPKDRFSAERLKGVDSTLKIQPAKLEDSAVYLCASSSRTGGGTEAFFGQGTRLTVV.

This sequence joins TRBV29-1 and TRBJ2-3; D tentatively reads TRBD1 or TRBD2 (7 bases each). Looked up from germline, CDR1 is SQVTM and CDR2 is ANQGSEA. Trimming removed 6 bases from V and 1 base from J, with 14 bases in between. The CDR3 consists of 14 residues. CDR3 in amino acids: CSVEGGTGTDTQYF. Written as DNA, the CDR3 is TGCAGCGTCGAGGGGGGGACAGGCACAGATACGCAGTATTTT.

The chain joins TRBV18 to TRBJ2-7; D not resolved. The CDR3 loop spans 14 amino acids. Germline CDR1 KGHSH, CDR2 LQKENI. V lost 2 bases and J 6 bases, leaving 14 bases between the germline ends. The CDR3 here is CASSPSVGPTEQYF. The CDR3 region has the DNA TGTGCCAGCTCACCATCGGTCGGGCCCACCGAGCAGTACTTC.